The sequence of this T cell receptor (beta chain) was determined in a study of CD8+ T cells in alopecia areata. About the research overall: Treated patients were given 5 to 10 mg oral tofacitinib twice daily. Points from the study as a whole: Sequencing of scalp samples also includes resident alphabeta T cells from normal skin.

Collection of lesional scalp punch biopsies and peripheral blood was performed in alopecia areata patients. Turning to this clone: Its antigen remains unknown.

The CDR3 runs to 13 residues. Germline V lookup: CDR1 SQVTM, CDR2 ANQGSEA. With 6 bases clipped from V and 5 bases from J, the junction kept 8 bases outside the gene matches. Sequencing templates came from extracted RNA that was reverse transcribed into cDNA. The table came from immunoSEQ multiplex PCR; TCRdb's copy has only in-frame clones and leaves some out. The data hold about 150,000 clones, with about 90% observed a single time. This TCR was sampled from a human donor with alopecia areata. The chain couples TRBV29-1 to TRBJ2-7; 9 bases agree with TRBD1. The specimen was CD8+ T cells sorted from blood, collected at week 0. CDR3 coding DNA: TGCAGCGTAGAACAGGGGGCGTCCAACGAGCAGTACTTC. Its translation is CSVEQGASNEQYF.